The 13 T cell receptor beta chains presented below share a single source sample, sequenced in a study of lymphopenia after photon versus proton radiotherapy. Profiled with immunoSEQ multiplex PCR; TCRdb holds only in-frame clones, not every one. The table has tens of thousands of clones, over 85% seen once. The specimen was peripheral blood, collected from a patient treated with photon-based radiotherapy. The receptors shown here come from a woman between 45 and 65 years old with cholangiocarcinoma.

The J gene is TRBJ1-2, the V gene TRBV4-3; the D gene is possibly TRBD1 (5 bases). In germline, CDR1 is LGHNA, CDR2 YSLEER. Trimming left V 3 bases short and J 4 bases short, with 12 bases between. The CDR3 length is 14 residues. CDR3 sequence: CASSHQGLGYGYTF. The CDR3 DNA follows: TGCGCCAGCAGCCATCAGGGTTTGGGCTATGGCTACACCTTC.

The V gene is TRBV6-6, the J gene TRBJ1-2; D remains unclear. The germline V gene encodes CDR1 MNHNY and CDR2 SVGAGI (reference sequence). The CDR3 spans 13 residues. Trimming left V 4 bases short and J 4 bases short, with 10 bases between. The CDR3: CASSFSDVYGYTF. The CDR3 DNA reads as TGTGCCAGCAGTTTCTCGGACGTCTATGGCTACACCTTC.

V is TRBV7-2 and J is TRBJ2-3; D is perhaps TRBD2 (5 bases). This CDR3 is built from 16 residues. From germline, CDR1 is SGHTA and CDR2 FQGNSA. The germline V and J ends were trimmed by 5 bases and 4 bases, with 19 bases remaining between them. The CDR3 coding sequence is TGTGCCAGCAGCGCCGGACCCCGAGCGAGGGCAGATACGCAGTATTTT. It encodes CASSAGPRARADTQYF.

The V gene is TRBV7-2, the J gene TRBJ2-1; D remains unclear. Per the germline V gene, CDR1 is SGHTA and CDR2 is FQGNSA. V lost 1 base to trimming and J lost 0 bases, with 7 bases between them. The CDR3 runs to 15 residues. The CDR3 here is CASSLGSSSYNEQFF. CDR3 nucleotide sequence: TGTGCCAGCAGCTTAGGGTCGAGCTCCTACAATGAGCAGTTCTTC.

This chain joins TRBV11-2 and TRBJ1-2, with unresolved D. The CDR3 runs 15 residues. The V and J ends lost 1 base and 2 bases respectively, with 11 bases between them. CDR1 and CDR2 (germline): SGHAT, FQNNGV. In DNA form, the CDR3 reads TGTGCCAGCAGCTTAGTGGCGGCCTGGAACTATGGCTACACCTTC. Protein: CASSLVAAWNYGYTF.

This chain uses TRBV7-9 with TRBJ1-2, with 7 nucleotides matching TRBD1. The CDR3 runs to 15 residues. V gave up 5 bases and J gave up 3 bases; unmatched junction bases: 9. The germline gives CDR1 SEHNR, CDR2 FQNEAQ (reference sequence). The CDR3 DNA sequence: TGTGCCAGCAGCCCGCTGCAGGGGGAGGACTATGGCTACACCTTC. Protein sequence: CASSPLQGEDYGYTF. Full variable domain (missing parts from reference TRBV7-9 and TRBJ1-2): DTGVSQNPRHKITKRGQNVTFRCDPISEHNRLYWYRQTLGQGPEFLTYFQNEAQLEKSRLLSDRFSAERPKGSFSTLEIQRTEQGDSAMYLCASSPLQGEDYGYTFGSGTRLTVV.

The CDR3 DNA reads as TGCGCCAGCAGCTTGGTGACCGCGGGGGACCAAGAGACCCAGTACTTC. Its protein is CASSLVTAGDQETQYF. The V call is TRBV5-1, the J call TRBJ2-5; TRBD2 aligns across 7 bases. Losses at the gene ends were 0 bases for V and 0 bases for J; bases not matched to a gene: 5. Germline V gives CDR1 SGHRS, CDR2 YFSETQ. The CDR3 sequence is 16 residues long.

The rearrangement uses TRBV5-6 and TRBJ2-2, with D possibly matching TRBD2 (6 bases). Looked up from germline, CDR1 is SGHDT and CDR2 is YYEEEE. CDR3 size: 14 residues. Trimming cost V 1 base and J 5 bases, with 9 bases left between them. In nucleotides, the CDR3 is TGTGCCAGCAGCTTGACAGGAGGGACCGGGGAGCTGTTTTTT. It codes for CASSLTGGTGELFF.

This chain connects TRBV2 to TRBJ1-5; no firm D call. The V gene's germline CDR1 is SNHLY and CDR2 FYNNEI. Trimming took off 4 bases at V and 7 bases at J, with 17 bases between the two ends. The CDR3 loop spans 15 amino acids. CDR3 residues: CASSVTLGQGQPQHF. CDR3 nucleotides: TGTGCCAGCAGTGTGACCTTAGGGCAAGGGCAGCCCCAGCATTTT.

V gene TRBV4-1 combines with J gene TRBJ1-2; 8 positions agree with TRBD1. This CDR3 is built from 15 residues. The germline gives CDR1 MGHRA, CDR2 YSYEKL. Trimming at V came to 3 bases and at J to 4 bases, leaving 7 bases not matched to a gene. The CDR3 DNA follows: TGCGCCAGCAGCCAGGGTGAGACAGGGGCCTATGGCTACACCTTC. It is translated as CASSQGETGAYGYTF.

This clone has a single count. This sequence joins TRBV11-2 and TRBJ1-6; perhaps TRBD1 as D (5 bases). Trimming removed 3 bases at V and 0 bases at J, with 12 bases between. Germline CDR1 is SGHAT and CDR2 is FQNNGV. The CDR3 length is 17 residues. CDR3 sequence (DNA): TGTGCCAGCAGCTTCGACAGACCGAGCTCCTATAATTCACCCCTCCACTTT. Translation gives CASSFDRPSSYNSPLHF.

The CDR3 DNA sequence: TGTGCCAGCAGCTACGCGGGTTTTGGGGTATCGGGCTACACCTTC. Its protein is CASSYAGFGVSGYTF. The chain employs TRBV7-2 and TRBJ1-2; D unresolved. The CDR3 is 15 amino acids. Trimming stripped 4 bases from V and 8 bases from J, with 20 bases between. Germline lookup yields CDR1 SGHTA and CDR2 FQGNSA.

As concerns this clone: At the DNA level, this CDR3 is encoded by other sequences in the same sample as well. This chain links TRBV7-9 with TRBJ2-5, with 9 bases fitting TRBD1. This CDR3 contains 16 residues. The ends lost 4 bases at V and 4 bases at J; junction bases unmatched: 10. Per the germline V gene, CDR1 is SEHNR and CDR2 is FQNEAQ (reference sequence). The CDR3 DNA reads TGTGCCAGCAGCTACAGGGGGCCTGGCAATGGAGAGACCCAGTACTTC. This translates into CASSYRGPGNGETQYF.